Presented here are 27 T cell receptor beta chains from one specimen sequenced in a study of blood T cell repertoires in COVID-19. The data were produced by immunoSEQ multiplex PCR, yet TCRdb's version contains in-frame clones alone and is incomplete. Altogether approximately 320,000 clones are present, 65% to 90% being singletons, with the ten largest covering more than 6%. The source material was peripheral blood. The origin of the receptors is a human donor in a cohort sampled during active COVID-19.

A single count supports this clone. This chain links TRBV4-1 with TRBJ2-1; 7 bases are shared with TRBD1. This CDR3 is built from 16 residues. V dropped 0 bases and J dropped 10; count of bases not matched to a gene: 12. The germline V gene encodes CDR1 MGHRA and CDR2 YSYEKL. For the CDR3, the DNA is TGCGCCAGCAGCCAAGATGTACAGGGGTTGAGTAGGGAGCAGTTCTTC. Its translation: CASSQDVQGLSREQFF.

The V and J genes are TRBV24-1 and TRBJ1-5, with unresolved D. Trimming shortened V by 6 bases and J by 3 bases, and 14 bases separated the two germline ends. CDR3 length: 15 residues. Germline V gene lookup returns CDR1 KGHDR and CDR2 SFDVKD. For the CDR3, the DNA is TGTGCCACCAGTCCCGGAGAGGGCGACAATCAGCCCCAGCATTTT. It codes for CATSPGEGDNQPQHF.

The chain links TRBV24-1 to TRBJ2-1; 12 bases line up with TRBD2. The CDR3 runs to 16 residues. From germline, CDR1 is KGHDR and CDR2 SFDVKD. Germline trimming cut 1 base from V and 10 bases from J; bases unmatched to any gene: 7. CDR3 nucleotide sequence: TGTGCCACCAGTGATTTTCCCCCGACTAGCGGGGGCGAGCAGTTCTTC. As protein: CATSDFPPTSGGEQFF.

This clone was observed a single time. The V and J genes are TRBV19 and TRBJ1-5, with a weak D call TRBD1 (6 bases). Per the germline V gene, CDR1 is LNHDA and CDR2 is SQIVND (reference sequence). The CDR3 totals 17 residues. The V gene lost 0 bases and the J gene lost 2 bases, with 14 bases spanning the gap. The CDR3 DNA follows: TGTGCCAGTAGTATAGAGTCCCCAGGGGTGGGCAATCAGCCCCAGCATTTT. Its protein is CASSIESPGVGNQPQHF.

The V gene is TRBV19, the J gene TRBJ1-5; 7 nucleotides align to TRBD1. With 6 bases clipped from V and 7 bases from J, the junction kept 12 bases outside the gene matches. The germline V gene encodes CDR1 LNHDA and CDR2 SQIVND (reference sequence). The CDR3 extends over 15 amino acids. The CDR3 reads CASRGQRITGQPQHF. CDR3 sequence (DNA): TGTGCCAGTAGGGGACAGCGGATTACGGGCCAGCCCCAGCATTTT.

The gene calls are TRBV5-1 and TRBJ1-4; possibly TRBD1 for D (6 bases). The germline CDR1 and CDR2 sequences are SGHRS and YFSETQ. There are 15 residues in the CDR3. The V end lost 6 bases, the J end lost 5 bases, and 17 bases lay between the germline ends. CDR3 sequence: CASTAAPGQNEKLFF. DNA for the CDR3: TGCGCCAGCACCGCAGCCCCTGGACAGAATGAAAAACTGTTTTTT.

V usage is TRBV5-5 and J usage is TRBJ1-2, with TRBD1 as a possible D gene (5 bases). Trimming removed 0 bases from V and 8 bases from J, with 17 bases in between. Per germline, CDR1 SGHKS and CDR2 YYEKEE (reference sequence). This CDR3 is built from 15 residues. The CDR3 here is CASSLARDLLGGYTF. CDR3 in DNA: TGTGCCAGCAGCTTGGCCAGGGATCTTTTAGGGGGCTACACCTTC.

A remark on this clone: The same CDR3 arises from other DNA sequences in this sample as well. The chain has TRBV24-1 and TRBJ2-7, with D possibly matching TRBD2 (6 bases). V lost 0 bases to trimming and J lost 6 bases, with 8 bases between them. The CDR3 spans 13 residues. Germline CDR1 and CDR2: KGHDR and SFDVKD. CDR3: CATSDLGGSEQYF. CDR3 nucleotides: TGTGCCACCAGTGATTTGGGGGGGAGCGAGCAGTACTTC.

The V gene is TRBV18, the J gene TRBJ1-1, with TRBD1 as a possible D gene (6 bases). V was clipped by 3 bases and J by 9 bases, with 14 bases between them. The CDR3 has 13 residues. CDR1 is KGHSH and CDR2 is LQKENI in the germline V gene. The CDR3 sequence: CASSPTGHFQAFF. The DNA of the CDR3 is TGTGCCAGCTCACCGACGGGACACTTCCAAGCTTTCTTT.

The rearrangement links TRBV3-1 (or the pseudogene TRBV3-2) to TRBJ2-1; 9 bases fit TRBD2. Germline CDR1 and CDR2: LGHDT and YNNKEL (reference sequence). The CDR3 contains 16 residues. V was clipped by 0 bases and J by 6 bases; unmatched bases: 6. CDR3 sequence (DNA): TGTGCCAGCAGCCAAGAGCGGGCGGGGGGGGTCAATGAGCAGTTCTTC. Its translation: CASSQERAGGVNEQFF.

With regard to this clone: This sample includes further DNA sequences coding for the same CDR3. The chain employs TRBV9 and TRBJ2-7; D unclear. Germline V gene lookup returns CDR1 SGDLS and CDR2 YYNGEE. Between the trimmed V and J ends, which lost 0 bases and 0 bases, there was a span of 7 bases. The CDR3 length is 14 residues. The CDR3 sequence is CASSVGPDSYEQYF. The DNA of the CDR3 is TGTGCCAGCAGCGTAGGCCCAGACTCCTACGAGCAGTACTTC.

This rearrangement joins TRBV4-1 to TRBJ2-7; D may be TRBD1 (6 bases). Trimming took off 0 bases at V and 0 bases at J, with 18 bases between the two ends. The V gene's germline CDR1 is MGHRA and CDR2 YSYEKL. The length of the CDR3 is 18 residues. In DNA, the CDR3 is TGCGCCAGCAGCCAAGATAAGGGCACAGGGTCCAGCTCCTACGAGCAGTACTTC. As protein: CASSQDKGTGSSSYEQYF.

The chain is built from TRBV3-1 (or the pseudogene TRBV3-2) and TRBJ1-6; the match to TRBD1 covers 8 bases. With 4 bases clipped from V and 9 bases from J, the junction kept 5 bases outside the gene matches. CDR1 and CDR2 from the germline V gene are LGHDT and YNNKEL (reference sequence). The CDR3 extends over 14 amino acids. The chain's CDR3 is CASSRTGNGSPLHF. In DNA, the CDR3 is TGTGCCAGCAGCCGGACAGGGAATGGTTCACCCCTCCACTTT.

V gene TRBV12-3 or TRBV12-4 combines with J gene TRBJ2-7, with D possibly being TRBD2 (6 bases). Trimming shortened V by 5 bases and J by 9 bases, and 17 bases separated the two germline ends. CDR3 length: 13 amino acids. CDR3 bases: TGTGCCAGCAGTGCCGGGGGTGGAACTATGCAGTACTTC. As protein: CASSAGGGTMQYF.

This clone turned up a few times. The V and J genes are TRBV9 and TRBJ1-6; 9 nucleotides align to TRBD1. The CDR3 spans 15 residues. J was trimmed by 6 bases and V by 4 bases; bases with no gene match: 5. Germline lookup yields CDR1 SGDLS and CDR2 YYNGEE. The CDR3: CASSLQGQGNSPLHF. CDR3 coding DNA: TGTGCCAGCAGCTTACAGGGACAGGGTAATTCACCCCTCCACTTT.

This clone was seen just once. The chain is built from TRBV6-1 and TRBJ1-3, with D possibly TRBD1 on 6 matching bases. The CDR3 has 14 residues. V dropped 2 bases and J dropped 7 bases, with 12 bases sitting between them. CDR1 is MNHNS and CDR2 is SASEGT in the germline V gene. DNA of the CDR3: TGTGCCAGCAGTGAAACCCACAGGGAGAACACCATATATTTT. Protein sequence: CASSETHRENTIYF.

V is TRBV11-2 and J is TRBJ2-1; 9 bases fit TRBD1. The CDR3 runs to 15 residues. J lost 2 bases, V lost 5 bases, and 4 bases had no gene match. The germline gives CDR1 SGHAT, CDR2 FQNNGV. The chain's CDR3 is CASSIDRGAYNEQFF. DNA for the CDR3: TGTGCCAGCAGCATCGACAGGGGGGCCTACAATGAGCAGTTCTTC.

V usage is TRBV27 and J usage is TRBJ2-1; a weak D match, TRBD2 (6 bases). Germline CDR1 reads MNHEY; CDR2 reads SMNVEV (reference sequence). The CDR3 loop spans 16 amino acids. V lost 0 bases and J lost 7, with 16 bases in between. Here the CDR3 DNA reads TGTGCCAGCAGTTTATCCCGACTAGTAAGTTGGAATGAGCAGTTCTTC. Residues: CASSLSRLVSWNEQFF.

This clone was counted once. CDR3 in amino acids: CATHWGQGASQPQHF. In DNA, the CDR3 is TGTGCCACTCACTGGGGACAGGGGGCTAGTCAGCCCCAGCATTTT. J is TRBJ1-5 and V is TRBV6-5; TRBD1 aligns across 12 bases. V shed 10 bases and J 6 bases; nucleotides not matched to a gene: 10. The CDR3 has 15 residues. Germline V gene lookup returns CDR1 MNHEY and CDR2 SVGAGI.

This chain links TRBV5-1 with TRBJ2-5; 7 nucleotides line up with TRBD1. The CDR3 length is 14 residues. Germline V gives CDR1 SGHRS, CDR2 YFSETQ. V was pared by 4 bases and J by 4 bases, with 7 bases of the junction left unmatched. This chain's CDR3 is CASSHTGVGETQYF. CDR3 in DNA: TGCGCCAGCAGCCACACAGGGGTGGGAGAGACCCAGTACTTC.

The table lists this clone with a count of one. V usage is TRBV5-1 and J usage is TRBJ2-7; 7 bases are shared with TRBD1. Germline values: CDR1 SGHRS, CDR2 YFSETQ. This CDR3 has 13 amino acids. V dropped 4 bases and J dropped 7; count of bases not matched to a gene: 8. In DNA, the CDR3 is TGCGCCAGCAGCCCGGGGACAGCCCGTGAGCAGTACTTC. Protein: CASSPGTAREQYF.

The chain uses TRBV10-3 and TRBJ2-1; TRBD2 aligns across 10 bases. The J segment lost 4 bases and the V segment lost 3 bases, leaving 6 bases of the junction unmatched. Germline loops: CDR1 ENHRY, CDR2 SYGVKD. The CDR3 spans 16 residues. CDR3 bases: TGTGCCATCAGTGAAGTAAGCGGGGGGGCTTACAATGAGCAGTTCTTC. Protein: CAISEVSGGAYNEQFF.

The CDR3 is CASMNRGANNEQFF. The CDR3 DNA sequence: TGTGCCAGTATGAACAGGGGGGCGAACAATGAGCAGTTCTTC. The chain has TRBV19 and TRBJ2-1; TRBD1 matches at 8 bases. J gave up 5 bases and V 7 bases, and 7 bases lay outside the gene matches. The germline gives CDR1 LNHDA, CDR2 SQIVND (reference sequence). CDR3 length: 14 amino acids.

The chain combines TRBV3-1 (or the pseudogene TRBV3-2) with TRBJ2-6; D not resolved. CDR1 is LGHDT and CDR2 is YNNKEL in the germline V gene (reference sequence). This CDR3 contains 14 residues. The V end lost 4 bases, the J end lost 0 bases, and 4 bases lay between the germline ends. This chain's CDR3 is CASSPVSGANVLTF. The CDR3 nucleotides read TGTGCCAGCAGCCCAGTCTCTGGGGCCAACGTCCTGACTTTC.

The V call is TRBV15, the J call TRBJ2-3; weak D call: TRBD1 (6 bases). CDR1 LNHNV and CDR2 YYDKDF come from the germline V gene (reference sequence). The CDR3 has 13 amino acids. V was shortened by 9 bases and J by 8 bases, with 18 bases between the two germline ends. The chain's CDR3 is CATRDTPLTTQYF. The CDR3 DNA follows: TGTGCCACTCGGGACACCCCTTTAACTACGCAGTATTTT.

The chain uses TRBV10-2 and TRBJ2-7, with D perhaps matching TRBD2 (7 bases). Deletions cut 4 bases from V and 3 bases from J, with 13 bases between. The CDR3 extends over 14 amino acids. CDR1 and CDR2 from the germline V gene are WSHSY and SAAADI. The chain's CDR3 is CASSGRGGIYEQYF. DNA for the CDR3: TGCGCCAGCAGTGGCAGGGGAGGGATCTACGAGCAGTACTTC.

The CDR3 DNA reads TGCGCCAGCAGCCCCATCTGGCTAAAGGCGGGGTATGAGCAGTTCTTC. It translates to CASSPIWLKAGYEQFF. The chain has TRBV4-1 and TRBJ2-1; possibly TRBD2 for D (6 bases). The germline V gene encodes CDR1 MGHRA and CDR2 YSYEKL. The CDR3 is 16 residues long. V was cut by 4 bases and J by 8 bases, with 21 bases left in between.